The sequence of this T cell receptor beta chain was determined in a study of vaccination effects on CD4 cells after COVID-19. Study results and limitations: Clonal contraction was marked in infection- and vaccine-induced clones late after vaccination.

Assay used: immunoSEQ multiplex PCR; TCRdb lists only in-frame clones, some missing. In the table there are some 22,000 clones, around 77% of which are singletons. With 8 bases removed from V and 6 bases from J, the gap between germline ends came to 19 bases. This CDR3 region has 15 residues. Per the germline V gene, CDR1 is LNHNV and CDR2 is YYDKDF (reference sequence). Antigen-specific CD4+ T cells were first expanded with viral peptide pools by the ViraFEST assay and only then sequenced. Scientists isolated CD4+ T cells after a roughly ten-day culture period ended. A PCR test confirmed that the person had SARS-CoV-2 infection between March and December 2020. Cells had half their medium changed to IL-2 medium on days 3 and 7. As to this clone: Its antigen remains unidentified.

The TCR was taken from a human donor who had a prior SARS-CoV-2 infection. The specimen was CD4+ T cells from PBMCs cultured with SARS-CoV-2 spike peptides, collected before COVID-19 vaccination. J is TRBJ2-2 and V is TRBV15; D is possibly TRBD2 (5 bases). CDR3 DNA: TGTGCCACCTCGGTGGAGGTTGGTGTCGCCGGGGAGCTGTTTTTT. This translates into CATSVEVGVAGELFF.